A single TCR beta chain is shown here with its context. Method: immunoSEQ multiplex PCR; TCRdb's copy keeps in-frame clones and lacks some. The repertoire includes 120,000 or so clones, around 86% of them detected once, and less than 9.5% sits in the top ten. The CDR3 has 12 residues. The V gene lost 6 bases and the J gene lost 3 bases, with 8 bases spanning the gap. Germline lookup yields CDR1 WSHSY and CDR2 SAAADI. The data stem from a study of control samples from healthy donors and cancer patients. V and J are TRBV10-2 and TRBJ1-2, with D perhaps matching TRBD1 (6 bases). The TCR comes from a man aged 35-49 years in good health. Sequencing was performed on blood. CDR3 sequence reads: CASRDRDYGYTF. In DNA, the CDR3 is TGCGCCAGCAGGGACAGAGACTATGGCTACACCTTC.